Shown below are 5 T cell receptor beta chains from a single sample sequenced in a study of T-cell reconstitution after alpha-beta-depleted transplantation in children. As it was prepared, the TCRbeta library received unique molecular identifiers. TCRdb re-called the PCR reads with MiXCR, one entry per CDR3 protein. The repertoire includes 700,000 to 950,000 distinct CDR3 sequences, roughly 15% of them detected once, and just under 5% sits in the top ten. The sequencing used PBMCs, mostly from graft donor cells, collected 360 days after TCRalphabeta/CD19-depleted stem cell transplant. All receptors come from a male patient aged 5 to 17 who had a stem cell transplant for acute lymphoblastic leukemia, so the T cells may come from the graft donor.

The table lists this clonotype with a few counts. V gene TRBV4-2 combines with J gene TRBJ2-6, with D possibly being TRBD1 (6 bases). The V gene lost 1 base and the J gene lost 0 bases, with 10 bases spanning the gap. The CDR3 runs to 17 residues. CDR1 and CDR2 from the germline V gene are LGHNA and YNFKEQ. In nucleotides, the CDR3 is TGTGCCAGCAGCCAAGTGGGGGCCATCTCTGGGGCCAACGTCCTGACTTTC. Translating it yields CASSQVGAISGANVLTF.

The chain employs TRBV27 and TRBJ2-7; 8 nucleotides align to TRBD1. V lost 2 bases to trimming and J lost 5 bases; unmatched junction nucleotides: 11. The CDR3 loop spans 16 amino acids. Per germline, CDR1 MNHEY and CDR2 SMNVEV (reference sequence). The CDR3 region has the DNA TGTGCCAGCAGTTTAGCGGGACAGGCGAGAAGAAACGAGCAGTACTTC. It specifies CASSLAGQARRNEQYF.

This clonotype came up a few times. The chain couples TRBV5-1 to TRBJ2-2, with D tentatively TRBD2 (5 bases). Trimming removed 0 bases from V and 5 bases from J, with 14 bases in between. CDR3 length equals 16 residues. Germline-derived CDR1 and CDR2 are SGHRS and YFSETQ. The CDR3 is CASSLATGIGTGELFF. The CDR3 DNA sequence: TGCGCCAGCAGCTTGGCCACCGGGATTGGTACCGGGGAGCTGTTTTTT.

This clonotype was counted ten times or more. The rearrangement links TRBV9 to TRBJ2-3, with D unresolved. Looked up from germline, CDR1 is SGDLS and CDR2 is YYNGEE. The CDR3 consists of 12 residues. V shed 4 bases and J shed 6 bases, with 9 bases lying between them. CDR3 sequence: CASSNREDTQYF. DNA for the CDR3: TGTGCCAGCAGCAACAGAGAGGATACGCAGTATTTT.

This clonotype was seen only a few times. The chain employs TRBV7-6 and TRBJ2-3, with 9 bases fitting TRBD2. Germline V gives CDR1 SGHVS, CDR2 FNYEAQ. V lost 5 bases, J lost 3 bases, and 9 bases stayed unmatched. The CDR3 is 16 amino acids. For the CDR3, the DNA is TGTGCCAGCAGCCTACTTTCTAGCGGGGCGACAGATACGCAGTATTTT. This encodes CASSLLSSGATDTQYF.